The 30 T cell receptor beta chains given below trace back to one sample, sequenced in a study of T-cell reconstitution after alpha-beta-depleted transplantation in children. Researchers prepared the TCRbeta library using unique molecular identifiers, the study reports. Each CDR3 protein gets one entry after TCRdb re-called the PCR reads with MiXCR. This table holds hundreds of thousands of distinct CDR3 sequences, 7% to 9% found once. Sequencing was performed on PBMCs, mostly from graft donor cells, taken 360 days after TCRalphabeta/CD19-depleted stem cell transplant. These receptors originate from a male patient between 2 and 15 years old who had a stem cell transplant for acute myeloid leukemia, so the T cells may come from the graft donor.

The DNA for the CDR3 is TGTGCCAGTTCAGGGCTGGTGGCGGGAGGTGAGCAGTTCTTC. The encoded protein is CASSGLVAGGEQFF. The chain couples TRBV19 to TRBJ2-1; 8 bases fit TRBD2. The CDR3 consists of 14 residues. Germline loops: CDR1 LNHDA, CDR2 SQIVND (reference sequence). Germline trimming cut 8 bases from V and 9 bases from J; bases unmatched to any gene: 12.

This clonotype was counted a few times. The chain combines TRBV18 with TRBJ2-7, with 9 bases matching TRBD2. Germline CDR1 KGHSH, CDR2 LQKENI. CDR3 length: 15 amino acids. V lost 6 bases and J lost 2; bases outside the gene matches: 8. The CDR3 nucleotides read TGTGCCAGCTCCTCTAGGGCGGGGGGGACCTACGAGCAGTACTTC. It translates to CASSSRAGGTYEQYF.

This chain uses TRBV20-1 with TRBJ2-3; a weak D match, TRBD2 (5 bases). Trimming stripped 0 bases from V and 1 base from J, with 14 bases between. The length of the CDR3 is 16 residues. In germline, CDR1 is DFQATT, CDR2 SNEGSKA (reference sequence). The CDR3 region is CSARDQLRAGTDTQYF. CDR3 DNA: TGCAGTGCTAGAGATCAATTGCGGGCTGGCACAGATACGCAGTATTTT.

This clonotype was detected ten times or more. The rearrangement links TRBV5-1 to TRBJ2-1; 9 nucleotides match TRBD2. Germline V gene lookup returns CDR1 SGHRS and CDR2 YFSETQ. This CDR3 spans 15 amino acids. The V segment lost 2 bases and the J segment 5 bases; nucleotides outside the gene matches: 5. In DNA, the CDR3 is TGCGCCAGCAGCTTCGCGGGAGGGACGGACAATGAGCAGTTCTTC. Encoded protein: CASSFAGGTDNEQFF. Complete variable domain (other parts from reference TRBV5-1 and TRBJ2-1): KAGVTQTPRYLIKTRGQQVTLSCSPISGHRSVSWYQQTPGQGLQFLFEYFSETQRNKGNFPGRFSGRQFSNSRSEMNVSTLELGDSALYLCASSFAGGTDNEQFFGPGTRLTVL.

V gene TRBV14 combines with J gene TRBJ2-2, with a tentative D call TRBD2 (5 bases). This CDR3 contains 13 residues. Germline V gives CDR1 SGHDN, CDR2 FVKESK. The V end was cut by 8 bases, the J end by 4 bases, with 11 bases between. The CDR3 reads CASDPGVTGELFF. The CDR3 nucleotides are TGTGCCAGCGACCCCGGGGTCACCGGGGAGCTGTTTTTT.

This clonotype was recorded many times. The chain links TRBV9 to TRBJ2-7; D remains ambiguous. Trimming cost V 4 bases and J 6 bases, with 14 bases left between them. This CDR3 spans 13 amino acids. The germline V gene has CDR1 SGDLS and CDR2 YYNGEE. DNA of the CDR3: TGTGCCAGCAGCCCCCGGTTAGGGCGCGAGCAGTACTTC. It specifies CASSPRLGREQYF.

In its sample, this clonotype was seen many times. The genes are TRBV9 and TRBJ2-1, with TRBD2 matching 7 bases. V was pared by 0 bases and J by 1 base, with 13 bases of the junction left unmatched. The CDR3 sequence is 19 residues long. Germline CDR1 and CDR2: SGDLS and YYNGEE. In DNA, the CDR3 is TGTGCCAGCAGCGTAGTAAGATTGCCGTGGCGGGGGTCCTACAATGAGCAGTTCTTC. Protein product: CASSVVRLPWRGSYNEQFF. The full variable domain, rest sourced from reference TRBV9 and TRBJ2-1, is DSGVTQTPKHLITATGQRVTLRCSPRSGDLSVYWYQQSLDQGLQFLIQYYNGEERAKGNILERFSAQQFPDLHSELNLSSLELGDSALYFCASSVVRLPWRGSYNEQFFGPGTRLTVL.

This clonotype was seen ten or more times. The rearrangement uses TRBV12-3 or TRBV12-4 and TRBJ1-1, with D unclear. The CDR3 spans 14 residues. Trimming removed 1 base from V and 4 bases from J, with 10 bases in between. DNA of the CDR3: TGTGCCAGCAGTTTAGGAGGCGTAATCACTGAAGCTTTCTTT. Translated: CASSLGGVITEAFF.

The chain links TRBV15 to TRBJ1-1; D is uncertain. The CDR3 runs 14 residues. Germline CDR1 and CDR2: LNHNV and YYDKDF (reference sequence). Trimming took off 0 bases at V and 1 base at J, with 6 bases between the two ends. CDR3 bases: TGTGCCACCAGCAGAGAAGGTGAGAACACTGAAGCTTTCTTT. It is translated as CATSREGENTEAFF.

This chain connects TRBV20-1 to TRBJ1-1; D unresolved. V was shortened by 1 base and J by 0 bases, with 18 bases between the two germline ends. The CDR3 is 17 amino acids. Germline-derived CDR1 and CDR2 are DFQATT and SNEGSKA (reference sequence). Here the CDR3 reads CSARVRASAGMNTEAFF. In nucleotides, the CDR3 is TGCAGTGCTAGAGTAAGGGCTAGTGCCGGAATGAACACTGAAGCTTTCTTT.

This clonotype was detected only a few times. The chain employs TRBV29-1 and TRBJ2-3; D remains unclear. Germline lookup yields CDR1 SQVTM and CDR2 ANQGSEA. Deletions cut 3 bases from V and 3 bases from J, with 4 bases between. This CDR3 has 11 amino acids. Here the CDR3 reads CSVESTDTQYF. CDR3 DNA: TGCAGCGTTGAGTCGACAGATACGCAGTATTTT.

The table lists this clonotype with many counts. The chain combines TRBV27 with TRBJ2-1; 9 bases are shared with TRBD1. The CDR3 totals 18 residues. In germline, CDR1 is MNHEY, CDR2 SMNVEV (reference sequence). J gave up 4 bases and V 0 bases, and 10 bases lay outside the gene matches. CDR3: CASSLSSTGGRPYNEQFF. In nucleotides, the CDR3 is TGTGCCAGCAGTTTATCTAGTACAGGGGGCCGTCCATACAATGAGCAGTTCTTC.

The chain combines TRBV29-1 with TRBJ2-7, with 7 bases lining up with TRBD1. This CDR3 region has 14 residues. Germline V gene lookup returns CDR1 SQVTM and CDR2 ANQGSEA. Trimming at V came to 6 bases and at J to 1 base, leaving 9 bases not matched to a gene. This CDR3 is CSVLLLQGSYEQYF. CDR3 DNA: TGCAGCGTGCTCCTGCTACAGGGGTCCTACGAGCAGTACTTC.

The table lists this clonotype with many counts. V is TRBV7-2 and J is TRBJ2-7; 8 bases are a match to TRBD1. Germline trimming cut 1 base from V and 2 bases from J; bases unmatched to any gene: 4. Per the germline V gene, CDR1 is SGHTA and CDR2 is FQGNSA. The CDR3 length is 15 residues. CDR3 region: CASSLVTGGTYEQYF. In nucleotides, the CDR3 is TGTGCCAGCAGCTTAGTTACAGGGGGGACCTACGAGCAGTACTTC.

This clonotype appeared many times. The V gene is TRBV25-1, the J gene TRBJ1-1, with D possibly matching TRBD1 (6 bases). CDR3 length: 13 residues. Looked up from germline, CDR1 is MGHDK and CDR2 is SYGVNS. Between the trimmed V and J ends, which lost 5 bases and 1 base, there was a span of 8 bases. CDR3 nucleotides: TGTGCCAGCAGTATACAGGGGAACACTGAAGCTTTCTTT. Protein sequence: CASSIQGNTEAFF.

This clonotype was seen ten or more times. The chain links TRBV29-1 to TRBJ2-2; D not certain. The CDR3 has 12 amino acids. CDR1 is SQVTM, CDR2 ANQGSEA, per germline. V lost 4 bases and J lost 6, with 9 bases in between. The CDR3 coding sequence is TGCAGCGTTGGCCGCTCGGCCGGGGAGCTGTTTTTT. The encoded protein is CSVGRSAGELFF.

This clonotype was seen a handful of times. The chain combines TRBV21-1 with TRBJ1-5. TRBV21-1 is a documented pseudogene. The CDR3 has 13 amino acids. The CDR3 region is CASSVTSNQPQHF. In DNA, the CDR3 is TGTGCCAGCAGCGTCACTAGCAATCAGCCCCAGCATTTT.

In this sample, this clonotype turned up many times. The chain joins TRBV15 to TRBJ1-5, with TRBD1 matching over 9 bases. The CDR3 contains 15 residues. Germline V gene data show CDR1 as LNHNV and CDR2 as YYDKDF (reference sequence). The V and J ends lost 2 bases and 6 bases, in that order; junction bases with no gene match: 5. In DNA form, the CDR3 reads TGTGCCACCAGCAGACTCGGACAGGGGAGTCAGCCCCAGCATTTT. Translating it yields CATSRLGQGSQPQHF. Supplemented by reference TRBV15 and TRBJ1-5, the full variable domain reads DAMVIQNPRYQVTQFGKPVTLSCSQTLNHNVMYWYQQKSSQAPKLLFHYYDKDFNNEADTPDNFQSRRPNTSFCFLDIRSPGLGDTAMYLCATSRLGQGSQPQHFGDGTRLSIL.

This clonotype was detected many times. The chain carries TRBV7-9 and TRBJ2-6, with D perhaps matching TRBD2 (5 bases). Germline V gene data show CDR1 as SEHNR and CDR2 as FQNEAQ (reference sequence). Deletions cut 4 bases from V and 0 bases from J, with 10 bases between. The CDR3 consists of 16 residues. The CDR3 region has the DNA TGTGCCAGCAGCTGGCCTGGACTCTCTGGGGCCAACGTCCTGACTTTC. The encoded protein is CASSWPGLSGANVLTF. The variable domain in full, completed from reference TRBV7-9 and TRBJ2-6, reads DTGVSQNPRHKITKRGQNVTFRCDPISEHNRLYWYRQTLGQGPEFLTYFQNEAQLEKSRLLSDRFSAERPKGSFSTLEIQRTEQGDSAMYLCASSWPGLSGANVLTFGAGSRLTVL.

The rearrangement links TRBV5-1 to TRBJ2-7; D might be TRBD1 (6 bases). This CDR3 region has 15 residues. Looked up from germline, CDR1 is SGHRS and CDR2 is YFSETQ. The V gene lost 0 bases and the J gene lost 2 bases, with 12 bases spanning the gap. DNA of the CDR3: TGCGCCAGCAGCTTGGGGCCCGGGACAACCTACGAGCAGTACTTC. As protein: CASSLGPGTTYEQYF.

V usage is TRBV5-1 and J usage is TRBJ1-2, with D perhaps TRBD1 (6 bases). The CDR3 covers 13 residues. The germline CDR1 and CDR2 sequences are SGHRS and YFSETQ. The germline V and J ends were trimmed by 0 bases and 8 bases, with 11 bases remaining between them. CDR3: CASSLEGQGGYTF. The CDR3 DNA reads as TGCGCCAGCAGCTTGGAGGGCCAGGGGGGCTACACCTTC.

This clonotype was counted only a few times. The chain joins TRBV5-1 to TRBJ2-7; 8 bases fit TRBD2. This CDR3 contains 17 residues. Germline V gives CDR1 SGHRS, CDR2 YFSETQ. V was pared by 5 bases and J by 2 bases, with 15 bases of the junction left unmatched. Written as DNA, the CDR3 is TGCGCCAGCAGTTCTGGACTAGCTGGGATTACAACCTACGAGCAGTACTTC. Its protein product is CASSSGLAGITTYEQYF.

This clonotype was seen ten or more times. The V and J genes are TRBV7-2 and TRBJ2-7; 12 bases match TRBD2. J lost 3 bases, V lost 2 bases, and 2 bases had no gene match. Germline CDR1 reads SGHTA; CDR2 reads FQGNSA. There are 15 residues in the CDR3. CDR3 in amino acids: CASSLLAGGVYEQYV. For the CDR3, the DNA is TGTGCCAGCAGCTTACTAGCGGGGGGGGTCTACGAGCAGTACGTC.

V gene TRBV6-1 combines with J gene TRBJ1-2, with D possibly being TRBD1 (6 bases). Deletions cut 11 bases from V and 6 bases from J, with 31 bases between. The CDR3 contains 17 residues. CDR1 is MNHNS, CDR2 SASEGT, per germline. This CDR3 is CAQRFEGGPGLADGYTF. CDR3 DNA: TGTGCCCAGCGATTTGAGGGGGGTCCGGGGTTGGCAGATGGCTACACCTTC.

The CDR3 coding sequence is TGCAGTGCTATGAGCGGGTTGAGCTCCTACGAGCAGTACTTC. Translating gives CSAMSGLSSYEQYF. The chain recombines TRBV20-1 with TRBJ2-7, with D tentatively TRBD2 (6 bases). The germline CDR1 and CDR2 sequences are DFQATT and SNEGSKA (reference sequence). Trimming shortened V by 4 bases and J by 0 bases, and 13 bases separated the two germline ends. CDR3 length: 14 residues.

This clonotype was picked up a small number of times. The chain employs TRBV4-1 and TRBJ1-2, with D perhaps matching TRBD1 (5 bases). With 0 bases removed from V and 4 bases from J, the gap between germline ends came to 15 bases. Per the germline V gene, CDR1 is MGHRA and CDR2 is YSYEKL. The CDR3 has 16 residues. The CDR3 sequence: CASSQDPGAVLYGYTF. CDR3 nucleotide sequence: TGCGCCAGCAGCCAAGATCCCGGGGCAGTCCTCTATGGCTACACCTTC.

This chain joins TRBV10-3 and TRBJ2-7; D is unresolved. CDR3 length: 12 residues. V dropped 6 bases and J dropped 4 bases, with 10 bases sitting between them. The germline gives CDR1 ENHRY, CDR2 SYGVKD. The CDR3 nucleotides read TGTGCCATCAGCGACGACACATACGAGCAGTACTTC. Protein: CAISDDTYEQYF.

As to this clonotype: One end of the junction is discordant with germline, which a read error may explain. The V and J genes are TRBV29-1 and TRBJ1-4; TRBD1 aligns across 8 bases. The CDR3 contains 14 residues. CDR1 and CDR2 from the germline V gene are SQVTM and ANQGSEA. The DNA for the CDR3 is TGCAGCGTGGAAGACAGGGGCGGAAGGGAAAAACTGTTTTTT. Its protein is CSVEDRGGREKLFF.

This clonotype was detected ten times or more. V is TRBV20-1 and J is TRBJ1-2; D gene ambiguous. The CDR3 runs 13 residues. The V gene's germline CDR1 is DFQATT and CDR2 SNEGSKA (reference sequence). V was trimmed by 4 bases and J by 1 base, leaving 10 bases between them. Written as DNA, the CDR3 is TGCAGTGCTAAAAGAACTTATAACTATGGCTACACCTTC. Translation: CSAKRTYNYGYTF.

The chain uses TRBV20-1 and TRBJ2-4, with no clear D. The CDR3 spans 12 residues. Germline values: CDR1 DFQATT, CDR2 SNEGSKA (reference sequence). Trimming removed 6 bases from V and 7 bases from J, with 13 bases in between. The CDR3 nucleotides are TGCAGTGCCTTCCTGCCCGGGAACATTCAGTACTTC. Amino acid sequence: CSAFLPGNIQYF.